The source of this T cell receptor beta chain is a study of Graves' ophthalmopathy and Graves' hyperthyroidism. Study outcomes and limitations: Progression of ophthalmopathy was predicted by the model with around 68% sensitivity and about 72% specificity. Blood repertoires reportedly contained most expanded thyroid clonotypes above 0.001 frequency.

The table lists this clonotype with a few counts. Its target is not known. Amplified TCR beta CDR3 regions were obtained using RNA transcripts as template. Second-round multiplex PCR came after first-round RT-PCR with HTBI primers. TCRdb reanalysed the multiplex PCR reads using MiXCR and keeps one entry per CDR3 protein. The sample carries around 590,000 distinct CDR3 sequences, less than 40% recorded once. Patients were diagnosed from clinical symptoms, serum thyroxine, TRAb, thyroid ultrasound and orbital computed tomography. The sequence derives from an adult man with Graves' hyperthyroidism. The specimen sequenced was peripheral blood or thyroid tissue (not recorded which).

The CDR3 protein is CASRSTGSGGYTF. CDR3 nucleotide sequence: TGTGCCAGCAGATCCACAGGGAGTGGGGGCTACACCTTC. This sequence joins TRBV12-3 or TRBV12-4 and TRBJ1-2, with D perhaps matching TRBD1 (6 bases). There are 13 residues in the CDR3. V lost 6 bases and J 8 bases, leaving 16 bases between the germline ends.